This is a list of T cell receptor beta chains from one sample in a study of T cells after yellow fever vaccination. TCRdb independently ran MiXCR on the 5' RACE reads; one entry per CDR3 protein. The data contain under 550,000 distinct CDR3 sequences, 20% to 25% of them singletons. Sample: PBMCs, taken 21 days after the first yellow fever vaccination. All receptors derive from a man aged 18 to 29 who received the YFV17D yellow fever vaccine. CDR3s include the opening cysteine and the closing phenylalanine or tryptophan. D genes are given only for firm matches. Expanded clones are given a class, and other clones once, few, many or no size at all.

D gene	V gene	J gene	clone size	CDR3 DNA	CDR3 protein
.	TRBV7-2	TRBJ2-1	.	TGTGCCAGCAGCGACCGAACGTGGTACAATGAGCAGTTCTTC	CASSDRTWYNEQFF
TRBD1	TRBV4-2	TRBJ1-2	few	TGTGCCAGCAGCCAAGAGCGACAGGGGGCTAACTATGGCTACACCTTC	CASSQERQGANYGYTF
TRBD1	TRBV7-2	TRBJ2-3	few	TGTGCCAGCAGCTTAGGTCCGGACAGGCGACCAGATACGCAGTATTTT	CASSLGPDRRPDTQYF
TRBD2	TRBV6-5	TRBJ2-3	few	TGTGCCAGCAGTTACGTTAGCGGGGGCACAGATACGCAGTATTTT	CASSYVSGGTDTQYF
.	TRBV29-1	TRBJ2-2	.	TGCAGCGCCGTATGGACCGGGGAGCTGTTTTTT	CSAVWTGELFF
.	TRBV20-1	TRBJ2-7	few	TGCAGTGCTAGAGAGGGGCAGGGTAGCTCCTACGAGCAGTACTTC	CSAREGQGSSYEQYF
TRBD2	TRBV12-3/TRBV12-4	TRBJ2-2	.	TGTGCCAGCAGCCCAAGACTAGCGGGGGTTTACACCGGGGAGCTGTTTTTT	CASSPRLAGVYTGELFF
.	TRBV5-1	TRBJ1-1	few	TGCGCCAGCAGCTTCCGGGAGGGGGGTGAAGCTTTCTTT	CASSFREGGEAFF
.	TRBV4-3	TRBJ2-1	.	TGCGCCAGCAGCCAAGATCGGAGGGCATCTAGGCATGAGCAGTTCTTC	CASSQDRRASRHEQFF
.	TRBV5-1	TRBJ2-3	few	TGCGCCAGCAGCTTATACACCCAAGGGGATACGCAGTATTTT	CASSLYTQGDTQYF
.	TRBV20-1	TRBJ1-1	.	TGCAGTGCTCGGGGGTGGTTGGGCACTGAAGCTTTCTTT	CSARGWLGTEAFF
.	TRBV5-1	TRBJ2-2	many	TGCGCCAGCAGCTTAGGGCCCCGGGTGAACACCGGGGAGCTGTTTTTT	CASSLGPRVNTGELFF
.	TRBV6-5	TRBJ1-6	few	TGTGCCAGCAGTTACGCAGGGGATTCACCCCTCCACTTT	CASSYAGDSPLHF
.	TRBV12-3/TRBV12-4	TRBJ2-5	.	TGTGCCAGCATGGAGGGGGAGACCCAGTACTTC	CASMEGETQYF
.	TRBV27	TRBJ2-1	few	TGTGCCAGCAGTCTGGGTGGGGGGGCCGTAGATGAGCAGTTCTTC	CASSLGGGAVDEQFF
.	TRBV30	TRBJ1-2	few	TGTGCCTGGAGTGAGAGTTCGTATGGCTACACCTTC	CAWSESSYGYTF
.	TRBV5-1	TRBJ2-3	.	TGCGCCAGCAGCTTGGAGTCTAGCCGAAGCACAGATACGCAGTATTTT	CASSLESSRSTDTQYF
.	TRBV9	TRBJ2-7	.	TGTGCCAGCAGCGTGCATTGGACAGCCTCCTACGAGCAGTACTTC	CASSVHWTASYEQYF
.	TRBV6-2/TRBV6-3	TRBJ2-7	many	TGTGCCAGCAGTTTGTCGACAGGAAGCTCCTACGAGCAGTACTTC	CASSLSTGSSYEQYF
.	TRBV3-1	TRBJ1-1	.	TGTGCCAGCAGCCCCCGGTCTAGGATTTACGCTGAAGCTTTCTTT	CASSPRSRIYAEAFF
.	TRBV11-1	TRBJ2-7	.	TGTGCCAGCAGCCCAGGGGTATGGGGAAAAACCTACGAGCAGTACTTC	CASSPGVWGKTYEQYF
TRBD1	TRBV4-1	TRBJ2-3	.	TGCGCCAGCAGCCAATTTACAGGGGGTTTGGATACGCAGTATTTT	CASSQFTGGLDTQYF
.	TRBV7-8	TRBJ1-5	few	TGTGCCAGCAGCCCGTTCCCTATCGCACAGCCCCAGCATTTT	CASSPFPIAQPQHF
TRBD1	TRBV5-4	TRBJ2-5	once	TGTGCCAGCAGCACCGGACAGGAGCAAGAGACCCAGTACTTC	CASSTGQEQETQYF
.	TRBV11-2	TRBJ2-5	few	TGTGCCAGCAGCCAGGGAATATCCGGGACGGGGAACCAAGAGACCCAGTACTTC	CASSQGISGTGNQETQYF
.	TRBV11-2	TRBJ1-2	.	TGTGCCAGCAGCGACGGGGGTACTAACTATGGCTACACCTTC	CASSDGGTNYGYTF
.	TRBV27	TRBJ2-4	few	TGTGCCAGCAGTGCGAGGGCTGGCAGCCCACAAAACATTCAGTACTTC	CASSARAGSPQNIQYF
.	TRBV5-1	TRBJ2-4	.	TGCGCCAGCAGCTTGCCTCTTGCGGCCAAAAACATTCAGTACTTC	CASSLPLAAKNIQYF
.	TRBV4-1	TRBJ1-2	few	TGCGCCAGCAGCCAAGAGGAGAGCCACTATGGCTACACCTTC	CASSQEESHYGYTF
.	TRBV5-1	TRBJ2-3	few	TGCGCCAGCAGCTTGGTTTTCAGTTCTAGCACAGATACGCAGTATTTT	CASSLVFSSSTDTQYF
TRBD1	TRBV20-1	TRBJ2-1	many	TGCAGTGCTAGATCACCGGGACAGGCATACAATGAGCAGTTCTTC	CSARSPGQAYNEQFF
.	TRBV19	TRBJ2-3	few	TGTGCCAGTAGTCTTTATGGAGCGAGCGGAGCTACAGATACGCAGTATTTT	CASSLYGASGATDTQYF
.	TRBV20-1	TRBJ2-1	.	TGCAGTGTAATCTCGAGCTCCTACAATGAGCAGTTCTTC	CSVISSSYNEQFF
.	TRBV11-2	TRBJ2-2	.	TGTGCCAGCAGCTATGGCCTTAGGGTGGGCACCGGGGAGCTGTTTTTT	CASSYGLRVGTGELFF
TRBD1	TRBV3-1	TRBJ1-2	few	TGTGCCAGCAGCCAAGATTTAGGGACAGGATCGGTTGGCTACACCTTC	CASSQDLGTGSVGYTF
.	TRBV30	TRBJ2-5	.	TGTGCCTGGAGTTCCACCCGGGGGCAAGAGACCCAGTACTTC	CAWSSTRGQETQYF
.	TRBV4-2	TRBJ2-7	.	TGTGCCAGCAGCCCCGACTACGGTGGGTCCTACGAGCAGTACTTC	CASSPDYGGSYEQYF
.	TRBV9	TRBJ1-1	few	TGTGCCAGCAGCGTAGTCGCAAACACTGAAGCTTTCTTT	CASSVVANTEAFF
.	TRBV18	TRBJ1-4	once	TGTGCCAGCTCACCCCGGACCGCGACGAATGAAAAACTGTTTTTT	CASSPRTATNEKLFF
.	TRBV20-1	TRBJ2-5	few	TGCAGTGCTAGCCGCCCAGAGGAGGTCGAGACCCAGTACTTC	CSASRPEEVETQYF
.	TRBV28	TRBJ2-6	.	TGTGCCAGCAGTTTTTCTGACGGTCTTGGGGCCAACGTCCTGACTTTC	CASSFSDGLGANVLTF
TRBD2	TRBV13	TRBJ2-3	few	TGTGCCAGCAGCCCGCGGGGGGCCCTGGGTGGAGATACGCAGTATTTT	CASSPRGALGGDTQYF
.	TRBV3-1	TRBJ2-1	few	TGTGCCAGCAGCCAAGTAATAGTTCGGGGTAGCTCCTACAATGAGCAGTTCTTC	CASSQVIVRGSSYNEQFF
TRBD1	TRBV2	TRBJ1-2	few	TGTGCCAGCAGTGAGACAGGGGGGGGATTGAATGGCTACACCTTC	CASSETGGGLNGYTF
.	TRBV20-1	TRBJ1-1	.	TGCAACGGGCAGAGCTACACTGAAGCTTTCTTT	CNGQSYTEAFF
.	TRBV11-2	TRBJ1-6	many	TGTGCCAGCAGCCTCCGGAGCTCCTATAATTCACCCCTCCACTTT	CASSLRSSYNSPLHF
.	TRBV29-1	TRBJ1-1	many	TGCAGCGTTGAAGAACAGGGAAACACTGAAGCTTTCTTT	CSVEEQGNTEAFF
.	TRBV20-1	TRBJ2-1	many	TGCAGTGCTCTTAACGAGCCCCCGGGGCAGTTCTTC	CSALNEPPGQFF
.	TRBV20-1	TRBJ1-1	few	TGCAGTGCTAGACCTAGAAGGGGGGTCTCTGAAGCTTTCTTT	CSARPRRGVSEAFF
.	TRBV15	TRBJ1-5	many	TGTGCCACCAGCCCACAGGGACAGCCCCAGCATTTT	CATSPQGQPQHF
.	TRBV5-1	TRBJ2-3	.	TGCGCCAGCAACGAAATCCCGGGAAGCACAGATACGCAGTATTTT	CASNEIPGSTDTQYF
TRBD2	TRBV19	TRBJ2-1	few	TGTGCCAGTAGTTCCCTCCTAGCGGGGGTTTACAATGAGCAGTTCTTC	CASSSLLAGVYNEQFF